A single sample gave rise to the 5 T cell receptor beta chains below, sequenced in a study of control samples from healthy donors and cancer patients. Only in-frame clones appear in the TCRdb table, and some are missing; sequencing was by immunoSEQ multiplex PCR. This table holds 70,000 or so clones, more than 75% found once. The sample was PBMCs. The source of these receptors is a woman in her forties or fifties with lung cancer.

This chain connects TRBV20-1 to TRBJ2-7, with D unclear. Trimming cost V 1 base and J 7 bases, with 8 bases left between them. Germline V gene data show CDR1 as DFQATT and CDR2 as SNEGSKA (reference sequence). The CDR3 is 11 residues long. This CDR3 reads CSARALFEQYF. DNA of the CDR3: TGCAGTGCTAGAGCCCTTTTTGAGCAGTACTTC.

This rearrangement joins TRBV19 to TRBJ2-1, with 10 bases matching TRBD1. This CDR3 is 15 amino acids long. Per germline, CDR1 LNHDA and CDR2 SQIVND (reference sequence). V was pared by 3 bases and J by 7 bases, with 6 bases of the junction left unmatched. The CDR3 loop is CASSMTTGQGNEQFF. The CDR3 nucleotides are TGTGCCAGTAGTATGACGACGGGACAGGGGAATGAGCAGTTCTTC.

The chain employs TRBV21-1 and TRBJ2-3; the table names TRBD1, a call not compared with the DNA. TRBV21-1 is recorded as a pseudogene. The CDR3 has 15 residues. CDR3 sequence (DNA): TGTGCCAGCAGCTTACGGACAGGGACGGCAGATACGCAGTATTTT. Translating gives CASSLRTGTADTQYF.

The V gene is TRBV29-1, the J gene TRBJ1-4; TRBD1 is a possible D gene (5 bases). The V end was cut by 7 bases, the J end by 7 bases, with 16 bases between. Germline loops: CDR1 SQVTM, CDR2 ANQGSEA. This CDR3 contains 13 residues. CDR3 bases: TGCAGCGGTAAAGGGGCAGGAGTTGAAAAACTGTTTTTT. Its protein is CSGKGAGVEKLFF.

This sequence joins TRBV27 and TRBJ2-1; TRBD1 matches at 11 bases. The CDR3 consists of 17 residues. V dropped 3 bases and J dropped 8; count of bases not matched to a gene: 12. Germline assignment: CDR1 MNHEY and CDR2 SMNVEV (reference sequence). This chain's CDR3 is CASSFWAGTGGSDEQFF. The CDR3 bases are TGTGCCAGCAGTTTTTGGGCTGGGACAGGGGGTTCGGATGAGCAGTTCTTC.